This TCR beta chain stems from a study of response to subunit inactivated influenza vaccine. General observations from the study: Authors suggested few new T cells are recruited by each seasonal influenza vaccination.

V gave up 3 bases and J gave up 10 bases; unmatched junction bases: 10. Germline assignment: CDR1 MNHNS and CDR2 SASEGT. The CDR3 extends over 14 amino acids. This clonotype occurred once. Its cognate antigen is unknown. TCRdb re-called the RT-PCR reads through MiXCR, storing one row per CDR3 protein. This sample has 530,000 or so distinct CDR3 sequences, with approximately 12% found just once. The sequencing used PBMCs from blood, collected on the day of vaccination. The clonotype was recovered from a man in his fifties or sixties who received an inactivated influenza vaccine. The chain employs TRBV6-1 and TRBJ1-1, with TRBD1 identical over 8 bases. Here the CDR3 DNA reads TGTGCCAGCAGTGACCAGGGGGCGCGGGGTCGAGCTTTCTTT. Its translation is CASSDQGARGRAFF.